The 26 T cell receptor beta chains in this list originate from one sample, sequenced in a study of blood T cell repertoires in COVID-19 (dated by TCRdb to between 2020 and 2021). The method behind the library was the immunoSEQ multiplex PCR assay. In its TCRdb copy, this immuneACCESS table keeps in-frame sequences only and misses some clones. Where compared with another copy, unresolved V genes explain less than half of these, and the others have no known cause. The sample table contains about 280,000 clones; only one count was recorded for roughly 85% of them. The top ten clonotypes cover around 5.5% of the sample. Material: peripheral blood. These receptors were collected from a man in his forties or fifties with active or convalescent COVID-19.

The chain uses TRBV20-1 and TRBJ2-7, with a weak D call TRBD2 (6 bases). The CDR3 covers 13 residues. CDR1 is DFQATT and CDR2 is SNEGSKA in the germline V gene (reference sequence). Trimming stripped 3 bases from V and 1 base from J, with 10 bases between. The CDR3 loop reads CSASYGTSYEQYF. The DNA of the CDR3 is TGCAGTGCTAGTTATGGGACTTCCTACGAGCAGTACTTC.

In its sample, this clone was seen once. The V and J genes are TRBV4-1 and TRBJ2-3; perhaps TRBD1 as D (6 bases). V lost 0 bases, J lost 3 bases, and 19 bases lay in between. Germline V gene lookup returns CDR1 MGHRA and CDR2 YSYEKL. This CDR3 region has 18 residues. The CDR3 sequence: CASSQDLGARPRTDTQYF. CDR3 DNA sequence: TGCGCCAGCAGCCAAGATTTGGGGGCCCGACCTAGAACAGATACGCAGTATTTT.

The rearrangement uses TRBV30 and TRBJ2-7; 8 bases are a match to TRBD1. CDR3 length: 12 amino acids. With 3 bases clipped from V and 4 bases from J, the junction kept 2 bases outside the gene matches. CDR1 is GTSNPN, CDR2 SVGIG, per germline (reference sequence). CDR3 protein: CAWSRQGYEQYF. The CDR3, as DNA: TGTGCCTGGAGCCGACAGGGGTACGAGCAGTACTTC.

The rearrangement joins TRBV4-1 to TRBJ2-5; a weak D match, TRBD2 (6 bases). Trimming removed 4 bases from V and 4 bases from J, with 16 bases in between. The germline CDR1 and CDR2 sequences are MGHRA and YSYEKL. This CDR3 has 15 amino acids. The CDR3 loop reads CASSPIAERGETQYF. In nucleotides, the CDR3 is TGCGCCAGCAGCCCAATAGCGGAGAGGGGAGAGACCCAGTACTTC.

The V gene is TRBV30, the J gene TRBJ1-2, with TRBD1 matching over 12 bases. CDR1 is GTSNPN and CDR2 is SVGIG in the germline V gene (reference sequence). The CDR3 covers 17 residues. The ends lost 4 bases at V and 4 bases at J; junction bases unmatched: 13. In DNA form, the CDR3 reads TGTGCCTGGAACCCCGGGACAGGGGGCTGGAAACTCTATGGCTACACCTTC. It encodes CAWNPGTGGWKLYGYTF.

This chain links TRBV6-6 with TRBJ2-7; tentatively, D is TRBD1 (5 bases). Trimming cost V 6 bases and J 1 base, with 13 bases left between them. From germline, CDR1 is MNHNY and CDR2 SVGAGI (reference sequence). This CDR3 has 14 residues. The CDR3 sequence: CASSHLDRSYEQYF. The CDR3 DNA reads TGTGCCAGCAGCCACCTTGACAGATCCTACGAGCAGTACTTC.

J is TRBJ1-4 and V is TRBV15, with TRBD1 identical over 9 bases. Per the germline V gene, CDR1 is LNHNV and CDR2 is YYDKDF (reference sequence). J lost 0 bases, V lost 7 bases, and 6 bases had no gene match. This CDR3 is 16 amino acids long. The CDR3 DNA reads TGTGCCACCAATCCGGGACAGGGTTCAACTAATGAAAAACTGTTTTTT. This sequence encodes CATNPGQGSTNEKLFF.

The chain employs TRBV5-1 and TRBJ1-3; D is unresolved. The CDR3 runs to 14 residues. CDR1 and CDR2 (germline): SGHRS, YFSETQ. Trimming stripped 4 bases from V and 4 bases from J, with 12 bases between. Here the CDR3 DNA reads TGCGCCAGCAGCCCGACCACGGGGGGAAACACCATATATTTT. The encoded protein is CASSPTTGGNTIYF. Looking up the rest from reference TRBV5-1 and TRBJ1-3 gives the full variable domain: KAGVTQTPRYLIKTRGQQVTLSCSPISGHRSVSWYQQTPGQGLQFLFEYFSETQRNKGNFPGRFSGRQFSNSRSEMNVSTLELGDSALYLCASSPTTGGNTIYFGEGSWLTVV.

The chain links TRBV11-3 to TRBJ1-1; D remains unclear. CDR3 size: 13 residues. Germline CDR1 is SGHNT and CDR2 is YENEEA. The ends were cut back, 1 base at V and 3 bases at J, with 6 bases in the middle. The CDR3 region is CASSLGRDTEAFF. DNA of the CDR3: TGTGCCAGCAGCTTAGGACGGGACACTGAAGCTTTCTTT.

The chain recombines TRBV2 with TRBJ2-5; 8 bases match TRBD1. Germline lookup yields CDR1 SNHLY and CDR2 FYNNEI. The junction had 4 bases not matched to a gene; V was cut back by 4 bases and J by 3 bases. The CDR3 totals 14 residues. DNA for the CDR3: TGTGCCAGCAGTGCGTGGACAGGGAAAGAGACCCAGTACTTC. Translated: CASSAWTGKETQYF.

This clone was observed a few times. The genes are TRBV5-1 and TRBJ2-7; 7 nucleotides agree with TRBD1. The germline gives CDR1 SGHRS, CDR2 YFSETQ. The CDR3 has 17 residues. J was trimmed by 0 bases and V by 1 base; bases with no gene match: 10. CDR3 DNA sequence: TGCGCCAGCAGCTTGCGCCAACAGGGGCAGAGCTCCTACGAGCAGTACTTC. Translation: CASSLRQQGQSSYEQYF.

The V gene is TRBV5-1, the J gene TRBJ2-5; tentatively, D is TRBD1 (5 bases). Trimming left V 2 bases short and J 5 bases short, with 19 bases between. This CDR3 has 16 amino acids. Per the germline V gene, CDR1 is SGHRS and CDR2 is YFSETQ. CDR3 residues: CASSFNPQGFGETQYF. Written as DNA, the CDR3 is TGCGCCAGCAGCTTCAACCCGCAGGGCTTTGGGGAGACCCAGTACTTC.

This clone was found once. This chain's CDR3 is CASSIGGRNEKLFF. CDR3 nucleotides: TGTGCCAGTAGTATCGGCGGTAGGAATGAAAAACTGTTTTTT. The chain couples TRBV19 to TRBJ1-4; the D is unclear. With 3 bases removed from V and 5 bases from J, the gap between germline ends came to 10 bases. Looked up from germline, CDR1 is LNHDA and CDR2 is SQIVND (reference sequence). The CDR3 runs 14 residues.

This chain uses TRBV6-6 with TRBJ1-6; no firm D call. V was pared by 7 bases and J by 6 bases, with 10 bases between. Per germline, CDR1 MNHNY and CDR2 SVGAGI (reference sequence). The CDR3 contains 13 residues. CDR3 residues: CASTGTVNSPLHF. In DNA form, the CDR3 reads TGTGCCAGCACCGGCACAGTTAATTCACCCCTCCACTTT.

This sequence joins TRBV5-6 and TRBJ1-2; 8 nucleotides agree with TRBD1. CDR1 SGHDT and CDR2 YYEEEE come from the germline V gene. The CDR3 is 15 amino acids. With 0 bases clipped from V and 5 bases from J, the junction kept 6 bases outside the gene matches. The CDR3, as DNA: TGTGCCAGCAGCTTGGCCACAGGGGGGGGATATGGCTACACCTTC. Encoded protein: CASSLATGGGYGYTF.

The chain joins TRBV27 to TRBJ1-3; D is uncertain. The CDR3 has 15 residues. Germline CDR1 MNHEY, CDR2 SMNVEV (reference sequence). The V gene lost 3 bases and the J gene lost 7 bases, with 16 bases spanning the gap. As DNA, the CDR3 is TGTGCCAGCAGTTTCTCCGGCGGATCCGGGAACACCATATATTTT. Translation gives CASSFSGGSGNTIYF.

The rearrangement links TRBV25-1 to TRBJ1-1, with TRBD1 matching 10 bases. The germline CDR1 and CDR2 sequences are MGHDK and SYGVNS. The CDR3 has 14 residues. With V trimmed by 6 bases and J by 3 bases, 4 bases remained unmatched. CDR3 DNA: TGTGCCAGCAGCGGTGGGACAGGGGACACTGAAGCTTTCTTT. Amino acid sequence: CASSGGTGDTEAFF.

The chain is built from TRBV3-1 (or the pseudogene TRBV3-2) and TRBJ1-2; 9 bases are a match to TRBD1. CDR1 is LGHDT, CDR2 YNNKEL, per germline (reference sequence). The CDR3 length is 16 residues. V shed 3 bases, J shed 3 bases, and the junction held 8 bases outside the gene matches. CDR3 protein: CASSHLRDRDHYGYTF. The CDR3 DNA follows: TGTGCCAGCAGCCACCTCCGGGACAGGGATCACTATGGCTACACCTTC.

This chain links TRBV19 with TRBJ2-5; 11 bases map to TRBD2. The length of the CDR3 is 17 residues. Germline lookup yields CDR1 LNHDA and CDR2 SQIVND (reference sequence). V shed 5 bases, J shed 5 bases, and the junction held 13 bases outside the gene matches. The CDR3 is CASSPLSSGRIRETQYF. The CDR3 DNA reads TGTGCCAGTAGTCCCTTGTCTAGCGGGAGGATAAGGGAGACCCAGTACTTC.

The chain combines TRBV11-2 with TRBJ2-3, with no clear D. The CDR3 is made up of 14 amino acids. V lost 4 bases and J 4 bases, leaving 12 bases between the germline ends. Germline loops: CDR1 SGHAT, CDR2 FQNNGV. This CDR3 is CASSSRHEADTQYF. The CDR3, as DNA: TGTGCCAGCAGCTCTCGTCATGAGGCAGATACGCAGTATTTT.

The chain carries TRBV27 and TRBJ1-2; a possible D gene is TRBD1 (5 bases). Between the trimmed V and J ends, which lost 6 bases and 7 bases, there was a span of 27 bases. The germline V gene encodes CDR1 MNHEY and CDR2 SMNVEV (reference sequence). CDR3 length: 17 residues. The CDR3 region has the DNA TGTGCCAGCAGCTCTTATCCCTTTTCGGGGGAATTGAGTGGCTACACCTTC. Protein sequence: CASSSYPFSGELSGYTF.

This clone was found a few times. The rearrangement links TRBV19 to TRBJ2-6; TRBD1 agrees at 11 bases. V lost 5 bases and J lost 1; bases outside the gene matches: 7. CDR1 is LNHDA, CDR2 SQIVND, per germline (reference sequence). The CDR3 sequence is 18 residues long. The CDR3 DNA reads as TGTGCCAGTAGTGGAAGGACAGGGGGCCAATCTGGGGCCAACGTCCTGACTTTC. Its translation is CASSGRTGGQSGANVLTF.

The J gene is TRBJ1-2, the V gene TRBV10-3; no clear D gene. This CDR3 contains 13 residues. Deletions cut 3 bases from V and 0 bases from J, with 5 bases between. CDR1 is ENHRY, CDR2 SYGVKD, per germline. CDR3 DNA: TGTGCCATCAGTGACAGGACTAACTATGGCTACACCTTC. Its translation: CAISDRTNYGYTF.

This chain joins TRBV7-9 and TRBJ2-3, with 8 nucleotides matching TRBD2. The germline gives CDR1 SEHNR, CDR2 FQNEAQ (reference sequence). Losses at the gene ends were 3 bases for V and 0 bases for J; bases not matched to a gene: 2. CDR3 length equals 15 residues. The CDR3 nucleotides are TGTGCCAGCAGCTTCTCTAGCGGGAGCACAGATACGCAGTATTTT. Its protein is CASSFSSGSTDTQYF.

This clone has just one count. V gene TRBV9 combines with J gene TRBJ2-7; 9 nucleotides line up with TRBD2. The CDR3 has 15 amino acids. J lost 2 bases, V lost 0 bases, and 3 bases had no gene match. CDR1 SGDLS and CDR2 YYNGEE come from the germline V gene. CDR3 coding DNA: TGTGCCAGCAGCGTAGGGACTAGCGACCCCTACGAGCAGTACTTC. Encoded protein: CASSVGTSDPYEQYF.

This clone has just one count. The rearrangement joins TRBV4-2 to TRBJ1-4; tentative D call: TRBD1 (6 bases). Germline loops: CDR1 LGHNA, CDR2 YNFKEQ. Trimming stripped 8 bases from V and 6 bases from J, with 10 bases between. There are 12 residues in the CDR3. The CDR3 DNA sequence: TGTGCCAGCGGGAGGGGGGATGAAAAACTGTTTTTT. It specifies CASGRGDEKLFF.